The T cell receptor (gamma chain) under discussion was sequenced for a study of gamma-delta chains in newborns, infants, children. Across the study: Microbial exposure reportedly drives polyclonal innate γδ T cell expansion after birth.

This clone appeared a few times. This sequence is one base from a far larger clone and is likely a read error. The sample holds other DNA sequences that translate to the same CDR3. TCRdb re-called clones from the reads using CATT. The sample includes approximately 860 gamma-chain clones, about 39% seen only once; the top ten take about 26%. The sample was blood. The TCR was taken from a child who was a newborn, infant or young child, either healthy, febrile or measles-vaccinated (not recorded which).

The CDR3 loop is CALWEVPELGKKIKVF. CDR3 DNA: TGTGCCTTGTGGGAGGTGCCAGAGTTGGGCAAAAAAATCAAGGTATTT. The chain combines TRGV9 with TRGJP. The J gene was not available in TCRdb and was assigned here by matching the DNA to germline segments. The CDR3 sequence is 16 residues long. With V trimmed by 0 bases and J by 6 bases, 2 bases remained unmatched. Germline V lookup: CDR1 GITISATS, CDR2 ISYDGTV (reference sequence).